This is a list of T cell receptor beta chains from one sample in a study of blood T cell repertoires in COVID-19. Produced via immunoSEQ multiplex PCR; TCRdb's table is partial and in-frame only. The table has approximately 54,000 clones, 85% to 90% seen once. Sequencing was performed on peripheral blood. The origin of the receptors is an elderly man with active COVID-19. The CDR3 runs from the conserved cysteine through the conserved F or W. Fields, in order: J gene, clone size, V gene, D gene, CDR3 DNA, CDR3 protein. D genes are given only for firm matches. Rows may omit the clone size; those that give it use once, few, many or a size class.

j_call: TRBJ2-1
clone_size: .
v_call: TRBV4-3
d_call: .
cdr3_nt: TGCGCCAGCAGCCAAAATGGGGCGGCAAACAATGAGCAGTTCTTC
cdr3_aa: CASSQNGAANNEQFF

j_call: TRBJ2-7
clone_size: .
v_call: TRBV7-8
d_call: .
cdr3_nt: TGTGCCAGCACCCGGGGCCGGGACTTCTCCTACGAGCAGTACTTC
cdr3_aa: CASTRGRDFSYEQYF

j_call: TRBJ2-1
clone_size: .
v_call: TRBV24-1
d_call: TRBD1
cdr3_nt: TGTGCCACCAGTGACTCGAAGGGGGCAGGGGTGGATGAGCAGTTCTTC
cdr3_aa: CATSDSKGAGVDEQFF

j_call: TRBJ1-2
clone_size: .
v_call: TRBV28
d_call: .
cdr3_nt: TGTGCCAGCACCTGGGGCCAAGGGTCTGGCTACACCTTC
cdr3_aa: CASTWGQGSGYTF

j_call: TRBJ1-1
clone_size: .
v_call: TRBV10-3
d_call: .
cdr3_nt: TGTGCCATCAGTGAGACGAGGAACACTGAAGCTTTCTTT
cdr3_aa: CAISETRNTEAFF

j_call: TRBJ1-2
clone_size: few
v_call: TRBV7-2
d_call: .
cdr3_nt: TGTGCCAGCAGCTTGCCAGGGTATGGCTACACCTTC
cdr3_aa: CASSLPGYGYTF

j_call: TRBJ1-5
clone_size: .
v_call: TRBV4-1
d_call: TRBD1
cdr3_nt: TGCGCCAGCAGCCAAGATACAGGGGGTCAGCCCCAGCATTTT
cdr3_aa: CASSQDTGGQPQHF

j_call: TRBJ2-2
clone_size: .
v_call: TRBV19
d_call: .
cdr3_nt: TGTGCCAGTAGTATGACAGGGAACACCGGGGAGCTGTTTTTT
cdr3_aa: CASSMTGNTGELFF

j_call: TRBJ2-1
clone_size: .
v_call: TRBV5-4
d_call: .
cdr3_nt: TGTGCCAGCAGCCAACCCAGCGGCTACAATGAGCAGTTCTTC
cdr3_aa: CASSQPSGYNEQFF

j_call: TRBJ2-3
clone_size: once
v_call: TRBV5-1
d_call: .
cdr3_nt: TGCGCCAGCAGCTTGGACAGGGCCGGCACAGATACGCAGTATTTT
cdr3_aa: CASSLDRAGTDTQYF

j_call: TRBJ1-2
clone_size: .
v_call: TRBV19
d_call: TRBD1
cdr3_nt: TGTGCCAGTAGTCCCCCCCAGGGGGCCTTGGGTGGCTACACCTTC
cdr3_aa: CASSPPQGALGGYTF

j_call: TRBJ2-1
clone_size: .
v_call: TRBV7-9
d_call: .
cdr3_nt: TGTGCCAGCAGCTTAGCGTCGGTCAATGAGCAGTTCTTC
cdr3_aa: CASSLASVNEQFF

j_call: TRBJ1-2
clone_size: once
v_call: TRBV7-2
d_call: .
cdr3_nt: TGTGCCAGCAGCTCCCCCCAAGGGGTTCAGGGCTACACCTTC
cdr3_aa: CASSSPQGVQGYTF

j_call: TRBJ2-7
clone_size: .
v_call: TRBV3-1/TRBV3-2
d_call: .
cdr3_nt: TGTGCCAGCAGCCAAGGGACTACCCCCTACGAGCAGTACTTC
cdr3_aa: CASSQGTTPYEQYF

j_call: TRBJ1-4
clone_size: .
v_call: TRBV19
d_call: TRBD1
cdr3_nt: TGTGCCAGTAGAAGGACCGGGACAGGGAATCAAACTAATGAAAAACTGTTTTTT
cdr3_aa: CASRRTGTGNQTNEKLFF

j_call: TRBJ2-3
clone_size: .
v_call: TRBV28
d_call: TRBD2
cdr3_nt: TGTGCCAGCAGTTTCCTAGCGGAGTACACAGATACGCAGTATTTT
cdr3_aa: CASSFLAEYTDTQYF

j_call: TRBJ1-1
clone_size: once
v_call: TRBV11-2
d_call: TRBD1
cdr3_nt: TGTGCCAGCAGCCGGACAGGGGGGGCAAACACTGAAGCTTTCTTT
cdr3_aa: CASSRTGGANTEAFF